This TCR beta chain was identified in a study of identifying expanded T cells in peripheral blood. Study-level results: Over around two and four weeks, about 15 and 19 clones changed, versus roughly 1.1 between replicates.

The repertoire was sequenced with immunoSEQ multiplex PCR; TCRdb's copy has only in-frame clones and lacks some. The data contain 95,000 to 100,000 clones, roughly 85% of them singletons. As for this clone: Its antigen is unknown.

The CDR3 sequence is 15 residues long. J lost 4 bases, V lost 6 bases, and 6 bases had no gene match. Germline-derived CDR1 and CDR2 are KGHSH and LQKENI. This receptor was identified in a person aged 18 to 75 in good health. The specimen was blood. This chain connects TRBV18 to TRBJ1-3; 10 nucleotides agree with TRBD1. Here the CDR3 DNA reads TGTGCCAGCTCGGCAGACAGGGGGCCAGGAAACACCATATATTTT. This translates into CASSADRGPGNTIYF.